One sample yielded the 14 T cell receptor beta chains listed below, sequenced in a study of blood T cells in healthy people across ages. Primed by a sample-barcoded 5' primer and a J-beta primer mix, a second PCR proceeded for about 6 to 11 cycles. TCRdb reprocessed the 5' RACE reads with MiXCR, giving one entry per CDR3 protein. This sample has about 1.8 million distinct CDR3 sequences; around half occur once, and the top ten carry approximately 2.1%. Sequenced sample: blood. The origin of the receptors is a middle-aged woman in good health.

The rearrangement links TRBV20-1 to TRBJ2-3, with 10 nucleotides matching TRBD1. Germline V gene lookup returns CDR1 DFQATT and CDR2 SNEGSKA (reference sequence). J was trimmed by 4 bases and V by 8 bases; bases with no gene match: 9. This CDR3 is built from 14 residues. The CDR3 DNA reads as TGCAGTCCCCCGGACAGGGGGTTCCCAGATACGCAGTATTTT. Its protein is CSPPDRGFPDTQYF.

The genes are TRBV29-1 and TRBJ2-6; unclear D gene. This CDR3 is built from 16 residues. Trimming removed 8 bases at V and 3 bases at J, with 20 bases between. Germline lookup yields CDR1 SQVTM and CDR2 ANQGSEA. The CDR3: CSFGQTALRGANVLTF. DNA for the CDR3: TGCAGCTTCGGCCAGACCGCCCTACGTGGGGCCAACGTCCTGACTTTC.

This clonotype was seen only a few times. The V call is TRBV12-3 or TRBV12-4, the J call TRBJ1-6; D is undetermined. V shed 5 bases and J shed 9 bases, with 8 bases lying between them. This CDR3 is built from 12 residues. The CDR3 DNA follows: TGTGCCAGCAGTGTGAAGGGTTCACCCCTCCACTTT. Translating gives CASSVKGSPLHF.

This clonotype turned up a few times. The V call is TRBV12-3 or TRBV12-4, the J call TRBJ2-5; D not certain. The CDR3 extends over 14 amino acids. The V end lost 2 bases, the J end lost 3 bases, and 10 bases lay between the germline ends. As DNA, the CDR3 is TGTGCCAGCAGTTTATCGCAGATTGAAGAGACCCAGTACTTC. Translating it yields CASSLSQIEETQYF.

As to this clonotype: Germline and junction disagree at one end, which may indicate a read error. The chain employs TRBV15 and TRBJ1-1; D is unclear. Germline V lookup: CDR1 LNHNV, CDR2 YYDKDF (reference sequence). The CDR3 runs to 11 residues. The CDR3 loop reads CAARTTNEAFF. CDR3 coding DNA: TGTGCCGCCAGGACGACCAATGAAGCTTTCTTT.

CDR3 loop: CASSFFRGPLANEQFF. DNA of the CDR3: TGTGCCAGCAGTTTTTTCCGGGGACCCTTGGCCAATGAGCAGTTCTTC. The chain employs TRBV6-2 or TRBV6-3 and TRBJ2-1; D may be TRBD1 or TRBD2 (5 bases each). This CDR3 contains 16 residues. V lost 4 bases to trimming and J lost 6 bases, with 19 bases between them. Germline loops: CDR1 MNHEY, CDR2 SVGEGT.

This clonotype has just a few counts. The CDR3 DNA follows: TGTGCCAGCAGCTTAGACTCTGGGGGCGGCTACACCTTC. Encoded protein: CASSLDSGGGYTF. This chain connects TRBV13 to TRBJ1-2, with D perhaps TRBD1 (6 bases). Germline CDR1 reads PRHDT; CDR2 reads FYEKMQ (reference sequence). The CDR3 has 13 amino acids. Deletions cut 1 base from V and 8 bases from J, with 11 bases between.

This chain links TRBV27 with TRBJ2-5; D gene unclear. The germline gives CDR1 MNHEY, CDR2 SMNVEV (reference sequence). There are 13 residues in the CDR3. Between the trimmed V and J ends, which lost 7 bases and 0 bases, there was a span of 9 bases. The CDR3 region is CASKAVYQETQYF. The CDR3 coding sequence is TGTGCCAGCAAGGCAGTGTACCAAGAGACCCAGTACTTC.

This clonotype was recorded once. Mismatch with germline at one junction end may stem from a read error. The V call is TRBV7-2, the J call TRBJ2-1; the match to TRBD2 covers 8 bases. The CDR3 length is 15 residues. The V gene's germline CDR1 is SGHTA and CDR2 FQGNSA. The CDR3 nucleotides read TGTGCCAGCAGCTTAGCCGCGGGGGGCTACAAGGAGCAGTTCTTC. This codes for CASSLAAGGYKEQFF.

This clonotype turned up a few times. The rearrangement links TRBV27 to TRBJ2-1; D not certain. CDR1 MNHEY and CDR2 SMNVEV come from the germline V gene (reference sequence). V was clipped by 4 bases and J by 0 bases, with 16 bases between them. This CDR3 region has 17 residues. CDR3 DNA: TGTGCCAGCAGTTCCACCCTGCCCGGGTACTCCTACAATGAGCAGTTCTTC. Protein product: CASSSTLPGYSYNEQFF.

The chain combines TRBV5-1 with TRBJ2-3, with D possibly called TRBD1 or TRBD2 (5 bases each). Germline assignment: CDR1 SGHRS and CDR2 YFSETQ. This CDR3 is 16 amino acids long. V gave up 4 bases and J gave up 5 bases, with 20 bases separating them. CDR3 sequence (DNA): TGCGCCAGCAGCACTCTAGTGGGGGTCACTGGAGATACGCAGTATTTT. Its protein product is CASSTLVGVTGDTQYF.

In this sample, this clonotype turned up a few times. This chain connects TRBV10-3 to TRBJ2-5; 7 bases map to TRBD2. Germline CDR1 reads ENHRY; CDR2 reads SYGVKD. V lost 6 bases and J lost 5; bases outside the gene matches: 6. CDR3 length: 13 residues. CDR3 DNA: TGTGCCATCAGAACCGGGGGAGGGGAGACCCAGTACTTC. Residues: CAIRTGGGETQYF.

This clonotype showed up just a few times. The chain combines TRBV28 with TRBJ2-5, with 8 bases identical to TRBD1. This CDR3 region has 16 residues. V was pared by 8 bases and J by 1 base, with 12 bases of the junction left unmatched. Germline lookup yields CDR1 MDHEN and CDR2 SYDVKM. This CDR3 reads CASLRGLDRAQETQYF. DNA of the CDR3: TGTGCCAGCTTGCGAGGGTTGGACAGGGCCCAAGAGACCCAGTACTTC.

This clonotype was observed a few times. V and J are TRBV15 and TRBJ2-3; 7 bases agree with TRBD1. After removal of 3 bases from V and 4 bases from J, the junction contained 16 bases not matched to a gene. The CDR3 covers 18 residues. CDR1 is LNHNV, CDR2 YYDKDF, per germline (reference sequence). The chain's CDR3 is CATSSLGTAEARPDTQYF. For the CDR3, the DNA is TGTGCCACCAGCAGCCTAGGGACAGCCGAGGCAAGGCCAGATACGCAGTATTTT.